This T cell receptor beta chain comes out of a study of Graves' ophthalmopathy and Graves' hyperthyroidism. The wider study: The study drew peripheral blood at initial diagnosis, before any treatment.

Clinical symptoms and serum thyroxine were used for diagnosis; TRAb, thyroid ultrasound and orbital computed tomography were also relied on. PBMCs stemmed from roughly 9.7 ml of fresh peripheral blood. The sequenced template was RNA, covering the TCR beta CDR3 region. An opening RT-PCR round employed HTBI primers and preceded a second-round multiplex PCR. TCRdb reprocessed the multiplex PCR reads via MiXCR and lists one record per CDR3 protein. Of 400,000 or so distinct CDR3 sequences listed, about a sixth were seen once; the top ten hold about 2.4%. This CDR3 region has 14 residues. The germline CDR1 and CDR2 sequences are KGHSH and LQKENI. V gave up 2 bases and J gave up 0 bases, with 5 bases separating them.

The sample taken for sequencing was peripheral blood. This chain uses TRBV18 with TRBJ1-5; D gene uncertain. The source is an adult woman with stable Graves' hyperthyroidism. The CDR3 region is CASSPVDSNQPQHF. The CDR3 DNA follows: TGTGCCAGCTCACCAGTAGATAGCAATCAGCCCCAGCATTTT.